This T cell receptor (beta chain) was recorded in a study of PD-1 blockade in mismatch repair-deficient tumors. CDR1 and CDR2 from the germline V gene are MNHNY and SVGAGI (reference sequence). The V gene lost 8 bases and the J gene lost 4 bases, with 3 bases spanning the gap. The CDR3 length is 10 residues. The data were produced by immunoSEQ multiplex PCR, yet TCRdb's version contains in-frame clones alone and is incomplete. Here the sample spans about 100,000 clones, over 75% being singletons. The TCR-sequenced patients were a few responders to pembrolizumab. The source of this sequence is an adult with mismatch repair-deficient cancer. V usage is TRBV6-6 and J usage is TRBJ2-1; D not resolved. The sample consisted of peripheral blood, taken approximately 35 weeks after starting pembrolizumab. Here the CDR3 DNA reads TGTGCCAGCGGGTACAATGAGCAGTTCTTC. Its translation: CASGYNEQFF.